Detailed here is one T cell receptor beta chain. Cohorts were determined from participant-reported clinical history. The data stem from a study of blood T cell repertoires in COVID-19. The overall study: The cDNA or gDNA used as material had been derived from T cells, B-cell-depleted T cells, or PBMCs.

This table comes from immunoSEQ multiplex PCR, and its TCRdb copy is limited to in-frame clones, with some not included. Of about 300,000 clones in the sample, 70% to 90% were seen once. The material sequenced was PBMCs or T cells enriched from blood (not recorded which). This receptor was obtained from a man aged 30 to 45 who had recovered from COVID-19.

The CDR3 spells CSVVHRVRAKNIQYF. CDR3 nucleotides: TGCAGCGTTGTCCACAGGGTTCGAGCCAAAAACATTCAGTACTTC. V gene TRBV29-1 combines with J gene TRBJ2-4; TRBD1 is a possible D gene (6 bases). V was trimmed by 4 bases and J by 0 bases, leaving 13 bases between them. CDR1 is SQVTM, CDR2 ANQGSEA, per germline. CDR3 size: 15 residues. Full variable domain (outside the CDR3, taken from reference TRBV29-1 and TRBJ2-4): SAVISQKPSRDICQRGTSLTIQCQVDSQVTMMFWYRQQPGQSLTLIATANQGSEATYESGFVIDKFPISRPNLTFSTLTVSNMSPEDSSIYLCSVVHRVRAKNIQYFGAGTRLSVL.